Listed here are 17 T cell receptor beta chains from one sample, sequenced in a study of T-cell memory formation after mild COVID-19. TCRdb reprocessed the 5' RACE reads via MiXCR and lists one record per CDR3 protein. The profile covers roughly 110,000 distinct CDR3 sequences, with approximately 15% appearing a single time and 30% to 45% taken by the ten largest. Sample: PBMCs or a T cell subset sorted from them (not recorded which). Receptors were obtained from a man aged 18 to 30 who had mild COVID-19 (a few samples of this study predate the infection). Cell type and time point are not known.

Only a few counts were recorded for this clonotype. The rearrangement links TRBV7-2 to TRBJ2-3, with D hard to call. Germline V lookup: CDR1 SGHTA, CDR2 FQGNSA. The CDR3 sequence is 16 residues long. The ends were cut back, 0 bases at V and 2 bases at J, with 12 bases in the middle. The CDR3 nucleotides read TGTGCCAGCAGCTTAGCGCGGAGCTATCTCACAGATACGCAGTATTTT. Amino acid sequence: CASSLARSYLTDTQYF.

This clonotype was seen more than once but under ten times. The genes are TRBV23-1 and TRBJ1-5; TRBD1 matches 7 bases. TRBV23-1 is reported as an ORF; its role is uncertain. This CDR3 spans 20 amino acids. V was pared by 0 bases and J by 5 bases, with 19 bases of the junction left unmatched. The CDR3 reads CASSQSLSPDRDNCDQPQHF. The CDR3 coding sequence is TGCGCCAGCAGTCAATCCCTTTCCCCCGACAGGGATAATTGCGATCAGCCCCAGCATTTT.

CDR3 region: CASSSDQSSYNEQFF. The CDR3 DNA reads as TGTGCCAGCAGCTCAGACCAGAGCTCCTACAATGAGCAGTTCTTC. The V gene is TRBV7-2, the J gene TRBJ2-1; no firm D call. The CDR3 covers 15 residues. The germline gives CDR1 SGHTA, CDR2 FQGNSA. V gave up 4 bases and J gave up 0 bases, with 10 bases separating them.

This clonotype was seen more than once but under ten times. The chain employs TRBV4-3 and TRBJ2-3; tentative D call: TRBD1 (6 bases). V was cut by 5 bases and J by 2 bases, with 11 bases left in between. Per germline, CDR1 LGHNA and CDR2 YSLEER. This CDR3 is 14 amino acids long. The CDR3 is CASSTDRTTDTQYF. CDR3 bases: TGCGCCAGCAGCACAGACAGGACCACAGATACGCAGTATTTT.

The CDR3, as DNA: TGCAGTGCTAGAGTTCGGACAAAAAATGAAGCTTTCTTT. This gives the protein CSARVRTKNEAFF. The chain is built from TRBV20-1 and TRBJ1-1, with a weak D call TRBD1 (5 bases). Trimming removed 1 base from V and 7 bases from J, with 13 bases in between. The CDR3 contains 13 residues. Germline values: CDR1 DFQATT, CDR2 SNEGSKA (reference sequence).

Judged by abundance, this clonotype is hyperexpanded. This CDR3 is CASSPPGQHNEQFF. CDR3 nucleotide sequence: TGTGCCAGCAGCCCGCCGGGACAGCACAATGAGCAGTTCTTC. The chain uses TRBV5-6 and TRBJ2-1; 7 nucleotides line up with TRBD1. CDR3 length equals 14 residues. Germline values: CDR1 SGHDT, CDR2 YYEEEE. The junction had 6 bases not matched to a gene; V was cut back by 4 bases and J by 5 bases.

This clonotype came up many times. The chain uses TRBV4-3 and TRBJ2-2, with D possibly being TRBD1 (6 bases). CDR1 LGHNA and CDR2 YSLEER come from the germline V gene. This CDR3 is 16 amino acids long. V lost 5 bases, J lost 5 bases, and 18 bases lay in between. The CDR3 nucleotides read TGCGCCAGCAGCGACCGACAGGTTCGCGGTACCGGGGAGCTGTTTTTT. Protein sequence: CASSDRQVRGTGELFF.

This clonotype was counted only a few times. In DNA, the CDR3 is TGCAGTGCTAGCGGGTCCGGATACGAGCAGTACTTC. Its protein is CSASGSGYEQYF. This chain uses TRBV20-1 with TRBJ2-7; D is undetermined. Trimming pared 3 bases from V and 4 bases from J, leaving 10 bases between. Germline V lookup: CDR1 DFQATT, CDR2 SNEGSKA (reference sequence). The CDR3 is 12 residues long.

The V call is TRBV9, the J call TRBJ2-1, with 10 bases fitting TRBD2. CDR1 is SGDLS, CDR2 YYNGEE, per germline. V was clipped by 4 bases and J by 7 bases; unmatched bases: 11. The CDR3 covers 16 residues. Here the CDR3 reads CASSPQGLAGANEQFF. The CDR3, as DNA: TGTGCCAGCAGCCCCCAAGGCCTAGCGGGGGCAAATGAGCAGTTCTTC.

A few counts support this clonotype. The rearrangement links TRBV7-2 to TRBJ1-2; 12 positions agree with TRBD1. CDR3 length: 15 amino acids. CDR1 and CDR2 from the germline V gene are SGHTA and FQGNSA. V trimming: 2 bases; J trimming: 4 bases; junction bases outside the gene matches: 2. The CDR3 bases are TGTGCCAGCAGCTTATTGGGACAGGGGGCCTATGGCTACACCTTC. Translated, it gives CASSLLGQGAYGYTF.

This clonotype was detected only a few times. Written as DNA, the CDR3 is TGTGCCAGCAGTTACACGAACACTGAAGCTTTCTTT. This codes for CASSYTNTEAFF. V and J are TRBV12-3 or TRBV12-4 and TRBJ1-1; D unclear. This CDR3 has 12 amino acids. Trimming left V 4 bases short and J 1 base short, with 4 bases between.

The J gene is TRBJ2-1, the V gene TRBV4-3; a weak D match, TRBD2 (6 bases). V was clipped by 0 bases and J by 2 bases, with 14 bases between them. The CDR3 loop spans 17 amino acids. Germline V gene data show CDR1 as LGHNA and CDR2 as YSLEER. As DNA, the CDR3 is TGCGCCAGCAGCCAAGATCCCGAGGACTACCCCTACAATGAGCAGTTCTTC. It codes for CASSQDPEDYPYNEQFF.

Only a few counts were recorded for this clonotype. The rearrangement links TRBV7-9 to TRBJ2-1; D is perhaps TRBD1 (6 bases). Germline assignment: CDR1 SEHNR and CDR2 FQNEAQ (reference sequence). V dropped 1 base and J dropped 7 bases, with 11 bases sitting between them. The CDR3 totals 14 residues. The CDR3 spells CASSLGWGPNEQFF. In DNA form, the CDR3 reads TGTGCCAGCAGCTTAGGGTGGGGGCCAAATGAGCAGTTCTTC.

J is TRBJ1-1 and V is TRBV4-1; D unresolved. In germline, CDR1 is MGHRA, CDR2 YSYEKL. The length of the CDR3 is 14 residues. Trimming removed 3 bases from V and 1 base from J, with 9 bases in between. This CDR3 reads CASSQPGENTEAFF. In nucleotides, the CDR3 is TGCGCCAGCAGCCAGCCGGGAGAGAACACTGAAGCTTTCTTT.

The chain couples TRBV6-2 or TRBV6-3 to TRBJ2-7; 8 bases map to TRBD1. This CDR3 contains 12 residues. Losses at the gene ends were 10 bases for V and 5 bases for J; bases not matched to a gene: 7. Germline loops: CDR1 MNHEY, CDR2 SVGEGT. The DNA of the CDR3 is TGTGCCACCAGGGCGACAGGGGACGAGCAGTACGTC. Protein product: CATRATGDEQYV.

This clonotype showed up just a few times. The chain is built from TRBV29-1 and TRBJ2-5, with D possibly being TRBD1 (7 bases). This CDR3 spans 15 amino acids. Germline V lookup: CDR1 SQVTM, CDR2 ANQGSEA. The V gene lost 3 bases and the J gene lost 0 bases, with 14 bases spanning the gap. In nucleotides, the CDR3 is TGCAGCGTTGAGGGGGGCAGGGGGTACCAAGAGACCCAGTACTTC. It encodes CSVEGGRGYQETQYF.

CDR3 region: CSARGGDRARGEAFF. The CDR3 DNA reads as TGCAGTGCTAGAGGGGGGGACAGGGCACGGGGCGAAGCTTTCTTT. The chain employs TRBV20-1 and TRBJ1-1, with 9 nucleotides matching TRBD1. The CDR3 sequence is 15 residues long. The V gene end was trimmed by 1 base and the J gene end by 8 bases; junction bases not matched to a gene: 11. CDR1 and CDR2 (germline): DFQATT, SNEGSKA (reference sequence).